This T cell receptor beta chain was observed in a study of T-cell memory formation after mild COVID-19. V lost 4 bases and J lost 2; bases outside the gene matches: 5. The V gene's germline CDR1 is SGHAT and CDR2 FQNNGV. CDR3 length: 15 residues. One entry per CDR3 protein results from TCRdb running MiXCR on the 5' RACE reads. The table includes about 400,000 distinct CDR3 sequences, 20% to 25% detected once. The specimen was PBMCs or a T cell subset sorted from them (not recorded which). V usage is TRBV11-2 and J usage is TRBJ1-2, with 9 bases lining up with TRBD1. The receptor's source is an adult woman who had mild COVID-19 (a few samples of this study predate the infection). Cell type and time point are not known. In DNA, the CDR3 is TGTGCCAGCAGCTCCCTAGGGACAGGGAACTATGGCTACACCTTC. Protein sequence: CASSSLGTGNYGYTF.